The clone carrying this T cell receptor beta chain was detected a few times. This sample stems from a study of cytomegalovirus exposure and HLA in healthy donors. Trimming removed 7 bases at V and 4 bases at J, with 13 bases between. Germline V gene data show CDR1 as SGHTA and CDR2 as FQGNSA. The CDR3 is made up of 14 amino acids. The PCR was carried out with 60 Vbeta primers and 13 Jbeta primers. Assay used: immunoSEQ multiplex PCR; TCRdb lists only in-frame clones, some missing. Among over 150,000 clones listed, about two thirds were seen once. This clonotype was sampled from a woman aged 30 to 39 in good health and CMV-seronegative. The chain combines TRBV7-2 with TRBJ1-4; possible D gene TRBD1, 6 bases. Sequencing input: PBMCs. The CDR3 region is CASTEQGNNEKLFF. The CDR3 DNA reads as TGTGCCAGCACTGAACAGGGAAATAATGAAAAACTGTTTTTT.